This TCR beta chain comes out of a study of shared clonotypes between healthy human individuals. Terminally differentiated effector memory CD45RA+ cells were excluded by CCR7 positive selection of CD45RO-negative cells. The length of the CDR3 is 15 residues. CDR1 is LNHDA and CDR2 is SQIVND in the germline V gene (reference sequence). Trimming removed 5 bases from V and 4 bases from J; junction bases left unmatched: 9. For every subset, genomic DNA was evenly distributed across several immunoSEQ plates. The assay was immunoSEQ multiplex PCR, and TCRdb's table has in-frame clones only and misses some. The repertoire has around 1.9 million clones, 90% to 95% of them found once; the top ten carry about 1.5%.

J is TRBJ2-3 and V is TRBV19, with 7 bases fitting TRBD1. The clonotype comes from a man between 18 and 35 years old in good health. Some clones in this sample may be carry-over from other donors' samples. Material for sequencing was naive CD8+ T cells from PBMCs. This CDR3 is CASSLDRGLPDTQYF. In DNA form, the CDR3 reads TGTGCCAGTAGTCTCGATAGGGGGCTTCCAGATACGCAGTATTTT. The variable domain in full, with the rest retrieved from reference TRBV19 and TRBJ2-3, is DGGITQSPKYLFRKEGQNVTLSCEQNLNHDAMYWYRQDPGQGLRLIYYSQIVNDFQKGDIAEGYSVSREKKESFPLTVTSAQKNPTAFYLCASSLDRGLPDTQYFGPGTRLTVL.